This record covers a single T cell receptor (beta chain). There is no known antigen for this receptor. Qualities for individual bases were not recorded, and no much larger clone is one base off. From the cysteine up to the phenylalanine, the CDR3 has a length of 15 residues. CDR3 DNA is the only sequence kept; it has 45 bases, read in frame from the first base. V gives up 4 bases and J gives up 4 bases, and the segment between their germline ends measures 17 bases. The germline V gene (reference sequence) gives CDR1 as GTSNPN and CDR2 as SVGIG. These data originate in a study of blood T cell repertoires in COVID-19 (TCRdb year 2020). Regarding the study in general: Samples covering the acute and convalescent phases of COVID-19 were provided by collaborators in the United States, Italy and Spain. Deeply sampled blood TCRbeta repertoires from subjects exposed to, actively infected with, or recovered from COVID-19 were included in the dataset. The samples were drawn from the first 160 participants of the ongoing ImmuneRACE study and from under 1,500 subjects provided by 6 global collaborators. HLA class I and class II types, where available, came from metadata supplied by the sample provider rather than from assay-based typing. The repertoires were released in a freely available public database meant as a resource for research on the immune response to SARS-CoV-2. The prospective study material was composed of cDNA or gDNA derived from T cells, B-cell-depleted T cells, or PBMCs. The sample metadata nearly always contained a de-identified subject ID, COVID-19 status, age in years and sex. Overall results and qualifications from the work: The quantity of clinical and demographic metadata differed by source and by participant and was supplied without curation.

Participants in the prospective study were enrolled through a virtual design, were aged roughly 18 to 100 years, and lived in some 24 United States geographic areas. Cohort assignment in the prospective study relied on participant-reported clinical history from a screening survey and a study questionnaire. ImmuneRACE Cohort 3 recovered participants were defined by two consecutive negative NP/OP PCR tests, healthcare professional clearance, or symptom resolution. In the prospective study, whole blood, serum and a nasopharyngeal or oropharyngeal swab were collected from each participant by mobile phlebotomists. Participants in the prospective study had the option to provide additional blood draws and questionnaires over an approximately 2-month period. Blood samples from the prospective study were shipped frozen or at room temperature prior to DNA extraction. TCRbeta CDR3 regions were amplified from genomic DNA using the immunoSEQ Assay, a bias-controlled multiplex PCR. Processing in the source paper ran as follows. The number of nucleated cells in each sample was estimated by amplification of reference gene primers within the assay. To quantify the absolute abundance of each unique TCRbeta CDR3 rearrangement, sequence reads were collapsed and filtered. For each sample, productive Simpson clonality was calculated by taking the square root of Simpson's diversity index across productive rearrangements. In its TCRdb copy, this immuneACCESS table keeps in-frame sequences only and misses some clones. Where compared with another copy, unresolved V genes explain less than half of these, and the others have no known cause. The D gene and trimming were derived from the DNA, and the V and J assignments and clone size from that table. A total of 150,000 to 200,000 clones appear in this sample, 60% to 80% of them only once. The biggest ten clones account for around 16% of the sample.

The chain is assembled from TRBV30 and TRBJ1-5; no confident D gene assignment can be made. The specimen sequenced was PBMCs or T cells enriched from blood (not recorded which). This sequence originates from a woman in her forties or fifties who had recovered from COVID-19. The sequenced DNA: TGTGCCTGGACCCCGGAGGACCCTGGTAATCAGCCCCAGCATTTT. Translated, it reads CAWTPEDPGNQPQHF.